The clone carrying this T cell receptor beta chain has more than one count but fewer than ten. What it recognizes is unknown. The data are from a study of response to subunit inactivated influenza vaccine. Germline V gene data show CDR1 as LGHNA and CDR2 as YSLEER. V was shortened by 4 bases and J by 3 bases, with 13 bases between the two germline ends. The CDR3 is 15 residues long. Findings of the study overall: The authors put forward the suggestion that each seasonal influenza vaccination may bring in only a limited number of new T cells.

TCRdb re-analysed the RT-PCR reads in MiXCR, keeping a single row per CDR3 protein. The table includes 150,000 or so distinct CDR3 sequences, around 10% detected once. This specimen was CD8+ T cells sorted from PBMCs, taken less than 30 months after vaccination. This TCR derives from a man aged 45-69 years who received an inactivated influenza vaccine. The rearrangement links TRBV4-3 to TRBJ2-1; tentatively, D is TRBD1 or TRBD2 (6 bases each). The CDR3 bases are TGCGCCAGCAGCCCTCAGGAGGGGGTCTACAATGAGCAGTTCTTC. Its protein is CASSPQEGVYNEQFF.